The 2 T cell receptor beta chains presented below share a single source sample, sequenced in a study of T cells in Graves' hyperthyroidism and ophthalmopathy. Regions amplified from RNA transcripts were the TCR beta CDR3 regions. The HTBI primer set drove a first-round RT-PCR of the TCR CDR3. TCRdb re-called the multiplex PCR reads through MiXCR, storing one row per CDR3 protein. The repertoire consists of approximately 400,000 distinct CDR3 sequences, with 15% to 18% occurring once and the leading ten covering just under 8%. Sample: blood. Receptor source: a woman aged 18 to 35 with Graves' hyperthyroidism.

As concerns this clonotype: A single base separates this from a much larger clone, so it may be a read error. V gene TRBV30 combines with J gene TRBJ2-7; possibly TRBD1 or TRBD2 for D (6 bases each). This CDR3 has 15 amino acids. Germline V lookup: CDR1 GTSNPN, CDR2 SVGIG (reference sequence). The CDR3 loop is CASQGRIRSSYEQSF. CDR3 coding DNA: TGTGCCTCCCAGGGGAGGATAAGGAGTTCCTACGAGCAGTCCTTC. The entire variable domain, with the rest obtained from reference TRBV30 and TRBJ2-7, is as follows: SQTIHQWPATLVQPVGSPLSLECTVEGTSNPNLYWYRQAAGRGLQLLFYSVGIGQISSEVPQNLSASRPQDRQFILSSKKLLLSDSGFYLCASQGRIRSSYEQSFGPGTRLTVT.

This clonotype was observed a handful of times. The rearrangement uses TRBV2 and TRBJ2-3; TRBD2 matches at 13 bases. There are 15 residues in the CDR3. Unmatched junction bases numbered 3, after V lost 4 bases and J lost 5 bases. Per the germline V gene, CDR1 is SNHLY and CDR2 is FYNNEI. The CDR3 DNA sequence: TGTGCCAGCAGTGCACTAGCGGGAGGGGGAGATACGCAGTATTTT. It encodes CASSALAGGGDTQYF.